The 14 T cell receptor beta chains reported below all come from one sample, sequenced in a study of chemoradiotherapy in HPV16-positive cancers (dated by TCRdb to 2022 to 2024). The protocol used for the library was the immunoSEQ multiplex PCR assay. TCRdb stores this immuneACCESS table with in-frame sequences only. Part of the clones is absent; in the studies checked, under half of the shortfall reflects unresolved V genes, and no reason is known for the rest. The sample table records some 4,200 clones; 60% to 80% of these occur just once. Under 20% of the sample is held by the ten biggest clonotypes. This sample was obtained from a patient who underwent chemoradiotherapy. Receptors were obtained from a human donor with HPV-associated anogenital cancer.

The chain has TRBV10-3 and TRBJ1-2; D might be TRBD1 (6 bases). Germline V gene data show CDR1 as ENHRY and CDR2 as SYGVKD. The CDR3 has 13 amino acids. Trimming removed 3 bases from V and 8 bases from J, with 13 bases in between. This CDR3 reads CAISETGKEGYTF. The CDR3 DNA reads TGTGCCATCAGTGAAACAGGGAAGGAAGGCTACACCTTC.

The chain employs TRBV7-3 and TRBJ2-3; TRBD1 matches 12 bases. Looked up from germline, CDR1 is SGHTA and CDR2 is FQGTGA. Trimming at V came to 3 bases and at J to 4 bases, leaving 5 bases not matched to a gene. There are 16 residues in the CDR3. The DNA of the CDR3 is TGTGCCAGCAGCTTTGGGGACAGGGGGCGATCAGATACGCAGTATTTT. Translating it yields CASSFGDRGRSDTQYF.

The chain is built from TRBV20-1 and TRBJ1-4; D remains ambiguous. CDR3 length: 11 residues. CDR1 is DFQATT, CDR2 SNEGSKA, per germline (reference sequence). V was pared by 6 bases and J by 5 bases, with 7 bases between. This CDR3 is CSAEGNEKLFF. In DNA form, the CDR3 reads TGCAGTGCGGAAGGGAATGAAAAACTGTTTTTT.

The table lists this clone with a few counts. The V gene is TRBV30, the J gene TRBJ1-1; D uncertain. The V and J ends lost 5 bases and 0 bases respectively, with 16 bases between them. The CDR3 totals 15 residues. Per the germline V gene, CDR1 is GTSNPN and CDR2 is SVGIG (reference sequence). The CDR3 protein is CAWDESMTMNTEAFF. CDR3 in DNA: TGTGCCTGGGACGAGTCAATGACCATGAACACTGAAGCTTTCTTT.

V is TRBV6-1 and J is TRBJ1-1; D remains ambiguous. The CDR3 spans 14 residues. V was shortened by 0 bases and J by 4 bases, with 9 bases between the two germline ends. CDR1 and CDR2 (germline): MNHNS, SASEGT. The CDR3 sequence is CASSEARRSTEAFF. The CDR3 DNA sequence: TGTGCCAGCAGTGAAGCGCGAAGATCCACTGAAGCTTTCTTT.

The chain carries TRBV7-8 and TRBJ1-2, with 7 nucleotides matching TRBD1. The V gene's germline CDR1 is SGHVS and CDR2 FQNEAQ. The CDR3 runs 17 residues. With 4 bases clipped from V and 0 bases from J, the junction kept 11 bases outside the gene matches. CDR3 region: CASSSSMTGIANYGYTF. In DNA, the CDR3 is TGTGCCAGCAGCTCATCGATGACAGGGATTGCTAACTATGGCTACACCTTC.

This clone came up once. This chain uses TRBV19 with TRBJ1-1; 10 bases align to TRBD1. This CDR3 comprises 12 residues. Germline trimming cut 6 bases from V and 10 bases from J; bases unmatched to any gene: 5. Germline values: CDR1 LNHDA, CDR2 SQIVND (reference sequence). CDR3 sequence reads: CASRATGGTAFF. CDR3 DNA: TGTGCCAGTAGGGCGACAGGGGGCACAGCTTTCTTT.

In its sample, this clone was seen a few times. This sequence joins TRBV18 and TRBJ2-3, with D maybe TRBD1 (6 bases). Germline CDR1 reads KGHSH; CDR2 reads LQKENI. The V end was cut by 1 base, the J end by 2 bases, with 13 bases between. The CDR3 contains 16 residues. DNA of the CDR3: TGTGCCAGCTCACCACGCGTAGGGGGAGACACAGATACGCAGTATTTT. Its protein is CASSPRVGGDTDTQYF.

This clone has a handful of counts. V gene TRBV9 combines with J gene TRBJ1-2, with D unresolved. Germline lookup yields CDR1 SGDLS and CDR2 YYNGEE. The CDR3 has 13 amino acids. Trimming took 1 base from V and 3 from J, leaving 7 bases between them. The CDR3 DNA follows: TGTGCCAGCAGCGTAAGGTTATACTATGGCTACACCTTC. Amino acids: CASSVRLYYGYTF.

The chain links TRBV7-2 to TRBJ1-3; D remains unclear. The germline CDR1 and CDR2 sequences are SGHTA and FQGNSA. The CDR3 loop spans 13 amino acids. V gave up 4 bases and J gave up 1 base, with 5 bases separating them. For the CDR3, the DNA is TGTGCCAGCAGCTCTAATTCTGGAAACACCATATATTTT. As protein: CASSSNSGNTIYF.

This clone was seen more than once but under ten times. The CDR3 region is CASTRGLTEAFF. For the CDR3, the DNA is TGTGCCAGCACCCGGGGCTTGACTGAAGCTTTCTTT. The rearrangement uses TRBV7-2 and TRBJ1-1; a weak D match, TRBD1 (5 bases). The CDR3 is made up of 12 amino acids. Germline CDR1 SGHTA, CDR2 FQGNSA. Deletions cut 7 bases from V and 5 bases from J, with 11 bases between.

The chain recombines TRBV5-5 with TRBJ2-2; possibly TRBD1 for D (5 bases). The ends were cut back, 4 bases at V and 2 bases at J, with 12 bases in the middle. The CDR3 totals 15 residues. Germline V gene lookup returns CDR1 SGHKS and CDR2 YYEKEE (reference sequence). The CDR3 coding sequence is TGTGCCAGCAGCCTTCGACAGATAAACACCGGGGAGCTGTTTTTT. Translated, it gives CASSLRQINTGELFF.

There are a few counts of this clone. The chain uses TRBV5-1 and TRBJ2-2; the match to TRBD2 covers 7 bases. Germline values: CDR1 SGHRS, CDR2 YFSETQ. Trimming took 2 bases from V and 5 from J; bases not matched to a gene: 9. The CDR3 has 16 amino acids. The CDR3 DNA sequence: TGCGCCAGCAGCTTTCCCGAGCGGGGAGGGACCGGGGAGCTGTTTTTT. It yields the protein CASSFPERGGTGELFF.

The chain uses TRBV6-5 and TRBJ1-5; D remains ambiguous. CDR1 and CDR2 from the germline V gene are MNHEY and SVGAGI. V dropped 5 bases and J dropped 7 bases, with 12 bases sitting between them. The CDR3 runs to 13 residues. The CDR3 DNA is TGTGCCAGCAGTCGGACGGACCTCCAGCCCCAGCATTTT. This sequence encodes CASSRTDLQPQHF.